These 2 T cell receptor beta chains were sequenced from one sample in a study of blood T cell repertoires in COVID-19. Here immunoSEQ multiplex PCR was the method, and the copy in TCRdb shows in-frame clones only, minus some. The sample consists of approximately 400,000 clones, roughly 87% of them appearing once. The sample was PBMCs or T cells enriched from blood (not recorded which). The receptors were sampled from a woman in her fifties or sixties who had recovered from COVID-19.

J is TRBJ1-2 and V is TRBV11-1; D not resolved. Germline V gene lookup returns CDR1 SGHAT and CDR2 FQDESV (reference sequence). The CDR3 extends over 14 amino acids. V lost 1 base and J 4 bases, leaving 10 bases between the germline ends. CDR3 amino acids: CASSLVGAGYGYTF. The CDR3 DNA reads as TGTGCCAGCAGCTTAGTGGGCGCGGGCTATGGCTACACCTTC.

The chain links TRBV12-3 or TRBV12-4 to TRBJ1-1; TRBD1 matches at 7 bases. V lost 7 bases to trimming and J lost 2 bases; unmatched junction nucleotides: 4. The CDR3 runs to 13 residues. The CDR3 loop is CASNLGGNTEAFF. DNA of the CDR3: TGTGCCAGCAACCTAGGGGGCAACACTGAAGCTTTCTTT.